A single sample gave rise to the 2 T cell receptor beta chains below, sequenced in a study of cytomegalovirus exposure and HLA in healthy donors (dated by TCRdb to between 2016 and 2019). Libraries came from the immunoSEQ multiplex PCR assay. For the multiplex PCR, a mixture combining 60 forward primers for TCR Vbeta segments and 13 reverse primers for TCR Jbeta segments was used. TCRdb took this table from immuneACCESS and kept in-frame rearrangements with V and J called. Such tables lack part of the clones; where checked against another copy, unresolved V genes explain under half of the gap, and the rest is unexplained. The sample table holds over 85,000 clones, of which around 81% were seen once. The ten largest clones add up to approximately 3.7% of the sample. Sequenced input: PBMCs. These receptors originate from a female donor in good health and CMV-seropositive.

The CDR3 here is CATKPTDFSGNTIYF. DNA of the CDR3: TGTGCCACCAAGCCGACAGACTTCTCTGGAAACACCATATATTTT. V usage is TRBV19 and J usage is TRBJ1-3, with a weak D call TRBD1 (5 bases). CDR1 and CDR2 (germline): LNHDA, SQIVND (reference sequence). Trimming shortened V by 10 bases and J by 0 bases, and 16 bases separated the two germline ends. This CDR3 is built from 15 residues.

This chain links TRBV2 with TRBJ2-2; unclear D gene. This CDR3 has 13 residues. Between the trimmed V and J ends, which lost 6 bases and 5 bases, there was a span of 10 bases. The germline V gene encodes CDR1 SNHLY and CDR2 FYNNEI. The CDR3: CASSQVLTGELFF. CDR3 DNA: TGTGCCAGCAGCCAAGTACTAACCGGGGAGCTGTTTTTT.